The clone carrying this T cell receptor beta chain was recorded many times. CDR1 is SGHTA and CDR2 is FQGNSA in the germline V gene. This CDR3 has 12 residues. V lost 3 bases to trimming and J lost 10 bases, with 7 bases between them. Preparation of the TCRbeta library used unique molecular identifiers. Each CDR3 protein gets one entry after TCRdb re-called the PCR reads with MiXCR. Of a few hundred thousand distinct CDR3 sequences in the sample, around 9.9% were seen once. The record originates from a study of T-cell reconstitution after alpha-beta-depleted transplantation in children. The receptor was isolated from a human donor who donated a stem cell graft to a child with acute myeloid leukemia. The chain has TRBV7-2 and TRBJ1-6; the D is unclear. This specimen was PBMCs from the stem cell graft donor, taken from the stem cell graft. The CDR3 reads CASSFPQSPLHF. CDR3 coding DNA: TGTGCCAGCAGCTTTCCCCAGTCACCCCTCCACTTT.